The TCR beta chain described here comes from a study of cytomegalovirus exposure and HLA in healthy donors. Study results and limitations: Per a prior analysis, the majority of TCR beta V segments were productive roughly 87% or roughly 30% of the time.

Primers for the PCR totalled 60 Vbeta and 13 Jbeta. In the authors' workflow: About 10 million of tens of millions of unique TCR beta chains were shared, per a later count. The table came from immunoSEQ multiplex PCR; TCRdb's copy has only in-frame clones and leaves some out. V and J calls and clone size are as listed in that table; D and trimming were resolved from the DNA. Of about 150,000 clones in the sample, 70% to 85% were seen once. Notes on this clone: Its matching antigen is unknown.

Healthy people donating bone marrow made up the donors. The CDR3 contains 13 residues. Trimming removed 5 bases from V and 5 bases from J, with 10 bases in between. The germline V gene has CDR1 LGHNA and CDR2 YSLEER. The sequence was collected from a male donor in good health and CMV-seronegative. The chain has TRBV4-3 and TRBJ1-5; D is unclear. Sequencing input: PBMCs. The CDR3: CASSYGRDQPQHF. The CDR3, as DNA: TGCGCCAGCAGCTATGGGAGGGATCAGCCCCAGCATTTT.